The following is a T cell receptor beta chain sequence with its context. Its antigen is still unknown. No qualities accompany the bases; no much larger clone lies one base away. The instrument given in TCRdb is Illumina HiSeq 2500. Quantitative 5'-RACE with molecular barcodes was used to prepare TCR beta libraries. In the paper's pipeline: To identify disease-linked TCR variants, a new computational method was used, one built on a probabilistic model of VDJ rearrangement. The public reads were reanalyzed by TCRdb: fastp trimming at Q25, MiXCR alignment, in-frame beta chains only. Duplicate CDR3 protein sequences are folded into a single record with the most common DNA and genes. These V and J calls rely on TCRdb rather than the paper's analysis. Recorded for this sample are some 700,000 distinct CDR3 sequences; around 19% of them occurred a single time. The ten most abundant clones make up around a fifth of the sample.

The CDR3 sequence holds 17 residues, the cysteine and phenylalanine included. CDR3 DNA is the only sequence kept; it has 51 bases, read in frame from the first base. The germline V gene yields LGHNT for CDR1 and FRNRAP for CDR2. Relative to germline, V is missing 7 bases and J is missing 0 bases, with 9 bases of the junction outside any gene match. These data belong to a study of CD8 T cells in ankylosing spondylitis (TCRdb year 2017). Study-level background: To find TCR variants linked to disease, the study profiled T cell receptor beta repertoires in ankylosing spondylitis patients and healthy donors. The full study cohort comprised around 25 ankylosing spondylitis patients and roughly 110 healthy donors. Samples of peripheral blood were taken, and for ankylosing spondylitis patients, synovial fluid was collected as well.

Results and caveats for the whole study, not just this receptor: Some of the motif variants had been reported before in the synovial fluid and blood of reactive arthritis patients, a finding that suggests common disease-initiation mechanisms. The disease-linked clones showed a CD8+ phenotype and occurred at relatively low frequencies in peripheral blood. Blood from ankylosing spondylitis patients appeared to be characterized by a TCR beta motif composed of eight highly homologous amino acid variants. The disease-linked clones were reported to be significantly enriched in matched synovial fluid samples from ankylosing spondylitis patients.

This receptor was identified in a male donor with ankylosing spondylitis. The sequence joins TRBV12-5 to TRBJ2-1; 10 junctional bases match TRBD2. The specimen sequenced was blood, either unsorted or a sorted T cell fraction (not recorded which). The DNA reads TGTGCTAGTGCTCCCCCAGCTAGCGGGAGCTCCTACAATGAGCAGTTCTTC. It codes for CASAPPASGSSYNEQFF. Where the CDR3 stops, the reference TRBV12-5 and TRBJ2-1 genes take over; the full variable domain is DARVTQTPRHKVTEMGQEVTMRCQPILGHNTVFWYRQTMMQGLELLAYFRNRAPLDDSGMPKDRFSAEMPDATLATLKIQPSEPRDSAVYFCASAPPASGSSYNEQFFGPGTRLTVL.